The clone carrying this T cell receptor (beta chain) appeared a single time. Original methodology: Amplifying reference gene primers gave estimates of nucleated cell counts. Profiling relied on immunoSEQ multiplex PCR, and the TCRdb table lists in-frame clones only, not all of them. The D gene and trimming were derived from the DNA, and the V and J assignments and clone size from that table. The sample has fewer than 250,000 clones; roughly four fifths are singletons. This entry is derived from a study of blood T cell repertoires in COVID-19. Study at large: Acute and convalescent COVID-19 specimens originated in the United States, Italy and Spain. T cells, B-cell-depleted T cells, or PBMCs supplied cDNA or gDNA.

The CDR3 length is 17 residues. Trimming shortened V by 2 bases and J by 0 bases, and 12 bases separated the two germline ends. CDR1 is SGHRS, CDR2 YFSETQ, per germline. This receptor was taken from a woman between 65 and 79 years old with acute or convalescent COVID-19. J is TRBJ2-6 and V is TRBV5-1; D not certain. The source material was peripheral blood. The CDR3 is CASSFQWQSSGANVLTF. CDR3 in DNA: TGCGCCAGCAGCTTTCAATGGCAGTCCTCTGGGGCCAACGTCCTGACTTTC.